Listed below are T cell receptor beta chains from one sample, sequenced in a study of radiation and T cells in renal cell carcinoma. TCRdb keeps only in-frame clones here, not all; method: immunoSEQ multiplex PCR. The sample has about 130,000 clones; 81% are singletons. Here the sequenced sample was blood, taken from a patient whose treatment included radiotherapy and nephrectomy. Receptor source: a man aged 50-59 years with renal cell carcinoma. Each CDR3 is given with its conserved first and last residue. The order of the fields is J gene, D gene, clone size, V gene, CDR3 protein, CDR3 DNA. D genes are given only for firm matches. Rows give clone size only sometimes, using once, few, many, or a class for an expanded clone.

>TRBJ2-3|NA|NA|TRBV9
CASSVEARRDTQYF
TGTGCCAGCAGCGTAGAAGCCCGCAGAGATACGCAGTATTTT
>TRBJ1-1|TRBD1|NA|TRBV2
CASTLQGANTEAFF
TGTGCCAGCACCCTTCAGGGGGCAAACACTGAAGCTTTCTTT
>TRBJ1-2|NA|NA|TRBV6-4
CASKTKPKPNYGYTF
TGTGCCAGTAAGACAAAGCCAAAGCCTAACTATGGCTACACCTTC
>TRBJ1-1|NA|NA|TRBV11-2
CASSLASAYTEAFF
TGTGCCAGCAGCTTAGCGTCGGCTTACACTGAAGCTTTCTTT
>TRBJ1-2|NA|NA|TRBV5-1
CASSLGVVGGTYGYTF
TGCGCCAGCAGCTTGGGTGTTGTAGGGGGGACCTATGGCTACACCTTC
>TRBJ2-7|NA|NA|TRBV6-1
CASRELQGTPYEQYF
TGTGCCAGCAGGGAACTTCAGGGGACGCCCTACGAGCAGTACTTC
>TRBJ1-1|NA|NA|TRBV5-1
CASSRKTGPNINTEAFF
TGCGCCAGCAGCCGGAAGACGGGGCCCAACATTAACACTGAAGCTTTCTTT
>TRBJ2-1|NA|NA|TRBV4-3
CASSQENYGGLYNEQFF
TGCGCCAGCAGCCAAGAAAATTACGGAGGATTATACAATGAGCAGTTCTTC
>TRBJ2-2|NA|once|TRBV19
CASSIGQNTGELFF
TGTGCCAGTAGTATTGGGCAAAACACCGGGGAGCTGTTTTTT
>TRBJ1-1|NA|NA|TRBV7-9
CASSLSAGQDTEAFF
TGTGCCAGCAGCTTAAGCGCGGGACAAGACACTGAAGCTTTCTTT
>TRBJ2-1|TRBD2|NA|TRBV9
CASSVFSGGANEQFF
TGTGCCAGCAGCGTCTTCAGCGGGGGTGCCAATGAGCAGTTCTTC
>TRBJ1-2|NA|NA|TRBV6-7
CASSYLYTF
TGTGCCAGCAGTTACCTCTACACCTTC
>TRBJ1-2|NA|few|TRBV18
CASSPNQVDWGDGYTF
TGTGCCAGCTCACCAAACCAGGTAGATTGGGGAGATGGCTACACCTTC
>TRBJ2-7|NA|NA|TRBV18
CASSPGGPTYF
TGTGCCAGCTCACCAGGAGGTCCCACGTACTTC
>TRBJ2-1|NA|NA|TRBV28
CASSYPGGSLSGQFF
TGTGCCAGCAGTTATCCGGGCGGATCCTTGAGTGGGCAGTTCTTC
>TRBJ1-6|NA|few|TRBV6-5
CASSYRRENSPLHF
TGTGCCAGCAGTTACCGAAGGGAAAATTCACCCCTCCACTTT
>TRBJ1-1|TRBD1|NA|TRBV25-1
CARVGLGQSKNTEAFF
TGTGCCAGGGTGGGCCTGGGACAGAGTAAGAACACTGAAGCTTTCTTT
>TRBJ1-5|NA|NA|TRBV27
CASSKTGRVYSNQPQHF
TGTGCCAGCAGTAAAACAGGGAGAGTTTATAGCAATCAGCCCCAGCATTTT
>TRBJ2-3|TRBD2|NA|TRBV10-3
CAIKGEAGDTDTQYF
TGTGCCATCAAAGGGGAGGCGGGGGACACAGATACGCAGTATTTT
>TRBJ2-3|NA|NA|TRBV10-2
CASSDVALGDTQYF
TGCGCCAGCAGTGATGTAGCGTTGGGGGATACGCAGTATTTT
>TRBJ2-7|NA|NA|TRBV6-5
CASSYSVATSSYEQYF
TGTGCCAGCAGTTACTCGGTCGCAACTTCCTCCTACGAGCAGTACTTC
>TRBJ1-1|TRBD1|NA|TRBV7-9
CASSRGQGSAFF
TGTGCCAGCAGCCGCGGACAGGGGTCAGCTTTCTTT
>TRBJ1-3|NA|NA|TRBV30
CAWSETMGGGGNTIYF
TGTGCCTGGAGTGAAACGATGGGGGGGGGAGGAAACACCATATATTTT
>TRBJ2-2|TRBD1|NA|TRBV7-2
CASTLGQGVTGELFF
TGTGCCAGCACCCTAGGACAGGGGGTCACCGGGGAGCTGTTTTTT
>TRBJ2-3|NA|once|TRBV7-2
CASSERPPDTQYF
TGTGCCAGCAGCGAACGGCCGCCAGATACGCAGTATTTT
>TRBJ2-1|NA|NA|TRBV6-5
CASSHIQGREQFF
TGTGCCAGCAGTCACATACAGGGCCGGGAGCAGTTCTTC
>TRBJ1-2|TRBD1|NA|TRBV10-3
CATRMAGTGGGIGRGYTF
TGTGCCACAAGAATGGCCGGGACAGGGGGCGGAATAGGTCGGGGCTACACCTTC
>TRBJ2-7|TRBD1|NA|TRBV9
CASSVRDRSEQYF
TGTGCCAGCAGCGTCAGGGACAGGAGCGAGCAGTACTTC
>TRBJ2-5|TRBD2|NA|TRBV5-4
CASRSRWTREETQYF
TGTGCCAGCAGATCCCGCTGGACTAGGGAAGAGACCCAGTACTTC
>TRBJ2-5|NA|NA|TRBV7-2
CASSLVPQGPQETQYF
TGTGCCAGCAGCTTAGTACCCCAGGGACCCCAAGAGACCCAGTACTTC
>TRBJ2-1|NA|once|TRBV18
CASSPFPGLNNEQFF
TGTGCCAGCTCACCATTCCCCGGATTAAACAATGAGCAGTTCTTC
>TRBJ1-5|NA|NA|TRBV5-1
CASSPMGTTTGNQPQHF
TGCGCCAGCAGCCCCATGGGGACTACCACGGGCAATCAGCCCCAGCATTTT
>TRBJ1-4|TRBD1|NA|TRBV18
CASSPRQDRDEKLFF
TGTGCCAGCTCACCACGCCAGGACAGGGATGAAAAACTGTTTTTT
>TRBJ1-1|NA|NA|TRBV5-1
CASSSDQTDEAFF
TGCGCCAGCAGCTCCGATCAAACAGATGAAGCTTTCTTT
>TRBJ2-5|NA|NA|TRBV5-1
CASRELAIQQETQYF
TGCGCCAGCAGGGAACTAGCAATTCAACAAGAGACCCAGTACTTC
>TRBJ1-4|NA|NA|TRBV27
CASSSNTGVEKLFF
TGTGCCAGCAGTTCAAACACAGGAGTTGAAAAACTGTTTTTT
>TRBJ2-3|TRBD2|NA|TRBV5-6
CASSPPSGRFTDTQYF
TGTGCCAGCAGCCCCCCTAGCGGGAGGTTCACAGATACGCAGTATTTT
>TRBJ1-3|NA|NA|TRBV2
CASSVGQWLSGNTIYF
TGTGCCAGCAGTGTAGGACAGTGGCTCTCTGGAAACACCATATATTTT
>TRBJ2-7|NA|NA|TRBV7-9
CASSFPNRGVGEYEQYF
TGTGCCAGCAGCTTCCCTAATAGGGGGGTGGGTGAGTACGAGCAGTACTTC
>TRBJ2-6|TRBD1|NA|TRBV2
CASSVAQGQNSGANVLTF
TGTGCCAGCAGTGTAGCCCAGGGACAGAACTCTGGGGCCAACGTCCTGACTTTC
>TRBJ2-1|NA|few|TRBV10-1
CASSEKDGGRSLKGQFF
TGCGCCAGCAGTGAGAAAGATGGCGGGCGGAGCCTTAAGGGGCAGTTCTTC
>TRBJ1-4|TRBD1|NA|TRBV15
CATSRDRTGREKLFF
TGTGCCACCAGCAGAGATCGGACAGGTCGGGAAAAACTGTTTTTT
>TRBJ2-7|TRBD2|NA|TRBV7-6
CASSSGTSGYEQYF
TGTGCCAGCAGTTCCGGGACTAGCGGCTACGAGCAGTACTTC
>TRBJ1-5|NA|once|TRBV29-1
CSVGEGFGQPQHF
TGCAGCGTAGGCGAGGGGTTCGGGCAGCCCCAGCATTTT
>TRBJ1-5|NA|once|TRBV6-5
CASSIRVNQPQHF
TGTGCCAGCAGTATCAGGGTAAATCAGCCCCAGCATTTT
>TRBJ2-3|TRBD2|NA|TRBV4-1
CARPQRTSGGATGTDTQYF
TGCGCCAGACCTCAGAGGACTAGCGGGGGGGCCACTGGCACAGATACGCAGTATTTT
>TRBJ1-2|NA|NA|TRBV6-5
CASSYPMRGSHGYTF
TGTGCCAGCAGTTACCCGATGAGGGGTTCACATGGCTACACCTTC
>TRBJ2-3|NA|NA|TRBV19
CASRPGGYATDTQYF
TGTGCCAGTAGACCCGGGGGCTACGCCACAGATACGCAGTATTTT
>TRBJ1-4|NA|few|TRBV30
CAWSLNPQGGNEKLFF
TGTGCCTGGAGTCTGAATCCACAGGGCGGGAATGAAAAACTGTTTTTT
>TRBJ1-1|NA|few|TRBV4-2
CASSQQGYTEAFF
TGTGCCAGCAGCCAACAGGGGTACACTGAAGCTTTCTTT
>TRBJ2-5|TRBD2|NA|TRBV7-2
CASSLIGLAGVQETQYF
TGTGCCAGCAGCTTAATCGGACTAGCGGGGGTCCAAGAGACCCAGTACTTC